The following is a T cell receptor beta chain sequence with its context. Antigen specificity is unknown. These data come from a study of pediatric ulcerative colitis. Generated by immunoSEQ multiplex PCR, the TCRdb table keeps only in-frame clones and is missing some. The table has fewer than 30,000 clones, approximately 71% seen once; the top ten hold under 10%. One to two pinch biopsies were taken from the rectum during colonoscopy. Whole-study results and caveats: A couple of rectal clonotypes were found only in ulcerative colitis patients, all of them.

Specimen: gut tissue. This clonotype originated in a boy aged 5-17 years with severe ulcerative colitis.

CDR3 nucleotide sequence: TGTGCCAGCAGTTTTGGGACTAGTTTTGGAGATACGCAGTATTTT. It yields the protein CASSFGTSFGDTQYF. The gene calls are TRBV27 and TRBJ2-3; 8 bases map to TRBD2. Germline V gene data show CDR1 as MNHEY and CDR2 as SMNVEV (reference sequence). V shed 3 bases and J 5 bases; nucleotides not matched to a gene: 7. The CDR3 runs to 15 residues.